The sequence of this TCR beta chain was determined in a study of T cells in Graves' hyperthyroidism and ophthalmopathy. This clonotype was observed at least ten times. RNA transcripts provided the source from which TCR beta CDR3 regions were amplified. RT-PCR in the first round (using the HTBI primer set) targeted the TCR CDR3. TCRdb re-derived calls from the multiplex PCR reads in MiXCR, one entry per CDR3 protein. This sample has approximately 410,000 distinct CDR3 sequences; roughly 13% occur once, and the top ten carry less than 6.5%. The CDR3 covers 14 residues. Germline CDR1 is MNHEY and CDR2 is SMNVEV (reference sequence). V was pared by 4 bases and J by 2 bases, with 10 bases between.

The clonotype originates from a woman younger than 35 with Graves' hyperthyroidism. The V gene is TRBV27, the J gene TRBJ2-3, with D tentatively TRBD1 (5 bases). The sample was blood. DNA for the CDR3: TGTGCCAGCAGTTCGCGACAGATCACAGATACGCAGTATTTT. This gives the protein CASSSRQITDTQYF.